This T cell receptor beta chain was captured by sequencing in a study of PD-L1 blockade in urothelial cancer. Turning to the study itself: T cells were recovered from blood samples at a median of roughly 150,000.

Time point: pretreatment peripheral blood. Patients had locally advanced or metastatic urothelial carcinoma. Germline V gives CDR1 SGDLS, CDR2 YYNGEE. The CDR3 contains 15 residues. The junction had 9 bases not matched to a gene; V was cut back by 2 bases and J by 5 bases. Only in-frame clones appear in the TCRdb table, and some are missing; sequencing was by immunoSEQ multiplex PCR. This table holds 50,000 or so clones, around 84% found once. This material consisted of PBMCs, taken around atezolizumab (anti-PD-L1) treatment. The V call is TRBV9, the J call TRBJ2-7, with 8 bases matching TRBD1. This TCR was sampled from a man in his sixties with urothelial cancer. The CDR3 bases are TGTGCCAGCAGCGTTGACAGGGGCTCAATCGACGAGCAGTACTTC. Its protein is CASSVDRGSIDEQYF.